The present T cell receptor beta chain was sequenced within a study of cytomegalovirus exposure and HLA in healthy donors. The wider study: Inside one of the first data releases sat 85 million or so unique TCRs taken from HLA-typed donors. Regarding the study as a whole: From TCR beta sequences, most subjects' HLA-A and HLA-B alleles were reportedly predicted accurately. The authors judged a highly shared variant cluster likely a sequencing artifact. Later analysis demonstrated an association between a missense DCLRE1C variant and TCR beta V- and J-gene trimming.

Amplification used 60 Vbeta primers and 13 Jbeta primers. The protocol was immunoSEQ multiplex PCR, while the TCRdb copy is restricted to in-frame clones and leaves out a portion. The table has more than 140,000 clones, over 70% seen once. As for this clone: The target antigen is unknown.

The CDR3 sequence is 14 residues long. V shed 10 bases and J 7 bases; nucleotides not matched to a gene: 12. Germline CDR1 reads MNHEY; CDR2 reads SVGAGI. The source material was PBMCs. The source is a man between 25 and 39 years old in good health and CMV-seropositive. The rearrangement uses TRBV6-5 and TRBJ2-7; 11 nucleotides align to TRBD2. CDR3 bases: TGTGCCACCCGGGTAGGACTAGCGGGTCGAGAGCAGTACTTC. This sequence encodes CATRVGLAGREQYF.